This entry describes one TCR beta chain. Its cognate antigen is unknown. The germline V and J ends were trimmed by 0 bases and 2 bases, with 7 bases remaining between them. Per the germline V gene, CDR1 is SQVTM and CDR2 is ANQGSEA. CDR3 length equals 13 residues. The data were obtained in a study of identical twins. A universal primer site arose from template switching, and cDNA bore unique molecular identifiers. TCRdb re-called the 5' RACE reads with MiXCR, one entry per CDR3 protein. The sample has 1.5 million to 2 million distinct CDR3 sequences; roughly a third are singletons. The study's findings and limits: High-abundance cord blood beta clonotypes had fewer insertions; memory repertoires showed none.

J is TRBJ1-1 and V is TRBV29-1; D is undetermined. The sequenced material came from cord blood. This sequence originates from a newborn girl in good health. The CDR3 coding sequence is TGCAGCGTTGAAGATCGGTCCAACACTGAAGCTTTCTTT. Translation gives CSVEDRSNTEAFF.